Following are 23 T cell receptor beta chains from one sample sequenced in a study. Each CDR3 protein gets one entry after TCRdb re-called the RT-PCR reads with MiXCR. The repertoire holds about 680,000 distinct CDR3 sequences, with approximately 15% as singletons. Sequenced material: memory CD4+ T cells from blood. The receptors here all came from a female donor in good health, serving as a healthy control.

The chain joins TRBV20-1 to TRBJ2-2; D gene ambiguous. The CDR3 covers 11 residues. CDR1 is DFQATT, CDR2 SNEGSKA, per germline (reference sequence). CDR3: CMAANTGELFF. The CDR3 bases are TGCATGGCGGCGAACACCGGGGAGCTGTTTTTT.

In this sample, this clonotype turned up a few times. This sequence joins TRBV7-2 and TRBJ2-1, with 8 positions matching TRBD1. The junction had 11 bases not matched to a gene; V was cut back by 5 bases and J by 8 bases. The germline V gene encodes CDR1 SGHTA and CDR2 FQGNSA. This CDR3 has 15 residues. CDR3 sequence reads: CASSRGQGSRDEQFF. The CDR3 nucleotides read TGTGCCAGCAGCCGCGGACAGGGAAGTAGAGATGAGCAGTTCTTC.

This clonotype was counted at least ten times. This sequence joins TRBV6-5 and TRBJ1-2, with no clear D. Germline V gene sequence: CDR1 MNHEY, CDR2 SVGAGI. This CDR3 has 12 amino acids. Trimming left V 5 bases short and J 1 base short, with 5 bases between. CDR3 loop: CASSDLNYGYTF. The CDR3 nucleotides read TGTGCCAGCAGTGACCTTAACTATGGCTACACCTTC.

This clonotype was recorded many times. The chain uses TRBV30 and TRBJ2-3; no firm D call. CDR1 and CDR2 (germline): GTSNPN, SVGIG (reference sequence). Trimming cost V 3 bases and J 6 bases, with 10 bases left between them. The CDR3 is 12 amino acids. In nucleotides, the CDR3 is TGTGCCTGGAGCCCAGCCCGGGATACGCAGTATTTT. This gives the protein CAWSPARDTQYF.

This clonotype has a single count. Here the CDR3 DNA reads TGTGCCAGCAGCTTAGCGGTAACGAATCAGCCCCAGCATTTT. It translates to CASSLAVTNQPQHF. The gene calls are TRBV7-2 and TRBJ1-5; D not resolved. Trimming pared 0 bases from V and 4 bases from J, leaving 7 bases between. Germline V CDR1 and CDR2: SGHTA, FQGNSA. This CDR3 region has 14 residues.

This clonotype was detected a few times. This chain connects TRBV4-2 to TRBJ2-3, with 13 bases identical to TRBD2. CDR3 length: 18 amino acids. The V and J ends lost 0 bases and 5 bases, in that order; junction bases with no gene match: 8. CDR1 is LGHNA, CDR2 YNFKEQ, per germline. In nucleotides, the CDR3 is TGTGCCAGCAGCCAAGATCAGGGGAGGACTAGCGGGGGAGATACGCAGTATTTT. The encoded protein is CASSQDQGRTSGGDTQYF.

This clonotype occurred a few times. CDR3 nucleotides: TGTGCCAGCAGTAGTCCGCCCGGATCGGACGAGCAGTACTTC. Translation gives CASSSPPGSDEQYF. The chain recombines TRBV11-2 with TRBJ2-7; no clear D. The CDR3 loop spans 14 amino acids. The V gene's germline CDR1 is SGHAT and CDR2 FQNNGV. V lost 6 bases and J 5 bases, leaving 17 bases between the germline ends.

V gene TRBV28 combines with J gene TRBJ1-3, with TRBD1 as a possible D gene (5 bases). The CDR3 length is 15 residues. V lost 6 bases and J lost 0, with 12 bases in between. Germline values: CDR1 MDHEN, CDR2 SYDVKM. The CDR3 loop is CASRAAGTSGNTIYF. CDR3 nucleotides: TGTGCCAGCAGGGCTGCAGGGACCTCTGGAAACACCATATATTTT.

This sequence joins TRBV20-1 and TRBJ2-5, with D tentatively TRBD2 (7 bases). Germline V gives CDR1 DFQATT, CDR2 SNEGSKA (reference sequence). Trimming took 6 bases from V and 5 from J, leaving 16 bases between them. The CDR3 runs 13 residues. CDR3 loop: CSAEGGRRETQYF. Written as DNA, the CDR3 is TGCAGTGCCGAGGGGGGGCGCAGGGAGACCCAGTACTTC.

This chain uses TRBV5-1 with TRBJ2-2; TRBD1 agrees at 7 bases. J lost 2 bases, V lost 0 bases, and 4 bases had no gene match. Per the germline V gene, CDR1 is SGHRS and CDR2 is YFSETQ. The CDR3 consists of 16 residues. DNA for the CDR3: TGCGCCAGCAGCTTGGACGGACAGGTTAACACCGGGGAGCTGTTTTTT. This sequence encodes CASSLDGQVNTGELFF.

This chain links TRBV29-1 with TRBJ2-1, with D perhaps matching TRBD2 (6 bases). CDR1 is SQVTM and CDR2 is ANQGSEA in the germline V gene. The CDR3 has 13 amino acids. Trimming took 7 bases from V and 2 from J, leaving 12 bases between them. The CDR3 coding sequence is TGCAGCGCCCGGGAGAGGGCCTACAATGAGCAGTTCTTC. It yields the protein CSARERAYNEQFF.

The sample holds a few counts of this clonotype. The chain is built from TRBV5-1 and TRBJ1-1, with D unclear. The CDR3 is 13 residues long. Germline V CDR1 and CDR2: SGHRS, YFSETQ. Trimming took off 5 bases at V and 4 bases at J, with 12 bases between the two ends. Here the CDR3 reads CASREPTLTEAFF. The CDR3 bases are TGCGCCAGCAGGGAACCTACCCTCACTGAAGCTTTCTTT.

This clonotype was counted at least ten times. The CDR3 coding sequence is TGTGCCAGTTGGGCTAGCGGGAGGGCCGAAGGTGGCGAGCAGTTCTTC. Translation gives CASWASGRAEGGEQFF. The chain links TRBV6-6 to TRBJ2-1; 12 nucleotides align to TRBD2. CDR1 MNHNY and CDR2 SVGAGI come from the germline V gene (reference sequence). The length of the CDR3 is 16 residues. Trimming took 9 bases from V and 10 from J; bases not matched to a gene: 16.

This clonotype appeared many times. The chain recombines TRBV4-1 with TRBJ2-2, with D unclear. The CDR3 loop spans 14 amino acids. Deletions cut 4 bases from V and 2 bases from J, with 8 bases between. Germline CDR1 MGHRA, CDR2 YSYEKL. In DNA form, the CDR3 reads TGCGCCAGCAGCCGAAACAGCAACACCGGGGAGCTGTTTTTT. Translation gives CASSRNSNTGELFF.

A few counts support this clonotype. The CDR3: CASSPDSTSSYEQYF. In DNA form, the CDR3 reads TGTGCCAGCAGCCCAGACAGTACTTCATCCTACGAGCAGTACTTC. V gene TRBV7-3 combines with J gene TRBJ2-7; D perhaps matches TRBD1 (5 bases). The germline V and J ends were trimmed by 5 bases and 1 base, with 15 bases remaining between them. The CDR3 runs 15 residues. CDR1 and CDR2 from the germline V gene are SGHTA and FQGTGA.

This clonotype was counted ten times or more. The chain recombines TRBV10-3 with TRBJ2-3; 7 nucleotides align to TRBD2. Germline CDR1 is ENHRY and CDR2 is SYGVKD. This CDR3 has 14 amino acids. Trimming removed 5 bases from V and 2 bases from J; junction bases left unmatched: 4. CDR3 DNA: TGTGCCATCAGTAGTCTAGCGGCCACAGATACGCAGTATTTT. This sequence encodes CAISSLAATDTQYF.

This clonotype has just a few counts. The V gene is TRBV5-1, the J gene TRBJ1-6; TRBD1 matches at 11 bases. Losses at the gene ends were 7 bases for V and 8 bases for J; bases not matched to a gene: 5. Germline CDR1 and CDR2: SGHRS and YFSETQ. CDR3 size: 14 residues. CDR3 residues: CASGPGQGDSPLHF. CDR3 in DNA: TGCGCCAGCGGTCCGGGACAGGGGGATTCACCCCTCCACTTT. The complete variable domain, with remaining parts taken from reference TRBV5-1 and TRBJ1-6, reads KAGVTQTPRYLIKTRGQQVTLSCSPISGHRSVSWYQQTPGQGLQFLFEYFSETQRNKGNFPGRFSGRQFSNSRSEMNVSTLELGDSALYLCASGPGQGDSPLHFGNGTRLTVT.

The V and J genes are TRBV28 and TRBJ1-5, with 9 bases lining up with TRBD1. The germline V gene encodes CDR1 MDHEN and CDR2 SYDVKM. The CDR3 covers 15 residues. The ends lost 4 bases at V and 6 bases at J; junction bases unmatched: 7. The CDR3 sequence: CASSSGQGTGQPQHF. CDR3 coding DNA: TGTGCCAGCAGTTCCGGACAGGGGACGGGTCAGCCCCAGCATTTT.

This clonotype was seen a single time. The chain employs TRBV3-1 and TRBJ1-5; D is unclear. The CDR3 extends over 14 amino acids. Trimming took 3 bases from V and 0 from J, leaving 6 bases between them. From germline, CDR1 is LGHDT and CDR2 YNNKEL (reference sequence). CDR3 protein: CASSQVNSNQPQHF. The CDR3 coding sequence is TGTGCCAGCAGCCAGGTCAATAGCAATCAGCCCCAGCATTTT.

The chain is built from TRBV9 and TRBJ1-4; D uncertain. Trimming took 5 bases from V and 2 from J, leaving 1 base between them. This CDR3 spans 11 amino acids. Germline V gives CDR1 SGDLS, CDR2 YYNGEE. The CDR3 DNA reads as TGTGCCAGCAGTACTAATGAAAAACTGTTTTTT. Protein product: CASSTNEKLFF.

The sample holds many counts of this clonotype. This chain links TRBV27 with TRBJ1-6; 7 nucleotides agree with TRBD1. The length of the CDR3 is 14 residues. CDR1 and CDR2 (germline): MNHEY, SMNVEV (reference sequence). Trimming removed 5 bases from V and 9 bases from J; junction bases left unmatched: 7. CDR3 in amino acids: CASSKGTVRSPLHF. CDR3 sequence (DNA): TGTGCCAGCAGTAAGGGGACAGTACGTTCACCCCTCCACTTT.

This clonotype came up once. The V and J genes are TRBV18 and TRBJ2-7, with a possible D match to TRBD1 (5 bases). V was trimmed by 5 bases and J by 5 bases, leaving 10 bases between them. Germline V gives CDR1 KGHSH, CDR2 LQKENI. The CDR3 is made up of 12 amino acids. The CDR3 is CASSTAGNEQYF. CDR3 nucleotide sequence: TGTGCCAGCTCAACCGCAGGGAACGAGCAGTACTTC.

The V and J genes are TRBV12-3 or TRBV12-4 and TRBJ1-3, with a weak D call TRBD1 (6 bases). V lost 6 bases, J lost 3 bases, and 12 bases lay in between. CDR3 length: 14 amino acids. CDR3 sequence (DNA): TGTGCCAGCAGGGAACAGGGTAGTGGAAACACCATATATTTT. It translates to CASREQGSGNTIYF.